This TCR beta chain was sequenced during a study of T cells in women clearing cervical HPV infection. Whole-study context: No precancer developed; the control's incident HPV16 infection cleared within 12 months.

All participants had a single incident cervical HPV16 infection, and prevalent HPV16 infections were excluded. Points on this clone: The read terminates 3 residues ahead of where the CDR3 ends, so the germline J gene completes it.

Method: immunoSEQ multiplex PCR; TCRdb's copy keeps in-frame clones and lacks some. The table gives about 33,000 clones; the top ten clones make up 1.7% of it. Germline CDR1 SGHRS, CDR2 YFSETQ. The CDR3 loop spans 15 amino acids. This sequence was found in a woman between 18 and 70 years old with a cervical HPV16 infection that either progressed to CIN3+ or cleared (not recorded which). The V call is TRBV5-1, the J call TRBJ2-2; TRBD1 matches 9 bases. The sequencing input was blood buffy coat. This chain's CDR3 is CASSLRTGDNSPLFF. The covered CDR3 bases are TGCGCCAGCAGCTTGCGGACAGGGGATAATTCACCG.